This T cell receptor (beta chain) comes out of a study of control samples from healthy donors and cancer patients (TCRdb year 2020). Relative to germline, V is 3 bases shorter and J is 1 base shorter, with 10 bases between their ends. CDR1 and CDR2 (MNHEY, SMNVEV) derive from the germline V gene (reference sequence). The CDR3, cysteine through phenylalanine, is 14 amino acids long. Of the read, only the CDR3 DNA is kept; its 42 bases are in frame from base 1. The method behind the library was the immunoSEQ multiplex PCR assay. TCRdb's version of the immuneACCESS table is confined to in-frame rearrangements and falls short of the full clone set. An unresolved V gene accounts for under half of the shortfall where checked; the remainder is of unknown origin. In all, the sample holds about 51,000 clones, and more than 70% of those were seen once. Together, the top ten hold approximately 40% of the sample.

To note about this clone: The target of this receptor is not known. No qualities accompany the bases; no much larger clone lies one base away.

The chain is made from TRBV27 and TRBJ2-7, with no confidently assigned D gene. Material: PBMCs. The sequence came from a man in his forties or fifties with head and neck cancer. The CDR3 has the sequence CASSFSSGSYEQYF. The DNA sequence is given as TGTGCCAGCAGTTTCAGTTCAGGTTCCTACGAGCAGTACTTC.